One and the same sample provided the 8 T cell receptor beta chains below, sequenced in a study of OX40 agonist ivuxolimab in advanced cancers. This table comes from immunoSEQ multiplex PCR, and its TCRdb copy is limited to in-frame clones, with some not included. Among roughly 60,000 clones listed, over 75% were seen once. This specimen was CD4+ or CD8+ T cells sorted from blood, taken in a trial of the OX40 agonist ivuxolimab. The receptors come from an adult with an advanced solid tumor such as melanoma, head and neck, liver or kidney cancer.

This rearrangement joins TRBV19 to TRBJ1-6, with 9 nucleotides matching TRBD1. The CDR3 spans 14 residues. V dropped 8 bases and J dropped 9; count of bases not matched to a gene: 8. Germline assignment: CDR1 LNHDA and CDR2 SQIVND (reference sequence). DNA for the CDR3: TGTGCCAGTGGCTTGGGGACAGGGATTTCACCCCTCCACTTT. Translation gives CASGLGTGISPLHF.

This clone is medium-sized within its sample. This chain links TRBV19 with TRBJ2-3; D unresolved. This CDR3 spans 13 amino acids. V was shortened by 5 bases and J by 2 bases, with 8 bases between the two germline ends. In germline, CDR1 is LNHDA, CDR2 SQIVND (reference sequence). CDR3 protein: CASSSFYTDTQYF. CDR3 coding DNA: TGTGCCAGTAGTTCATTCTACACAGATACGCAGTATTTT.

The V and J genes are TRBV12-5 and TRBJ2-2; D is ambiguous. This CDR3 has 11 residues. The germline V and J ends were trimmed by 6 bases and 3 bases, with 2 bases remaining between them. CDR1 and CDR2 (germline): LGHNT, FRNRAP. The CDR3 loop reads CASGDTGELFF. CDR3 nucleotides: TGTGCTAGTGGCGACACCGGGGAGCTGTTTTTT.

V usage is TRBV2 and J usage is TRBJ2-2, with D possibly being TRBD2 (5 bases). The V end was cut by 11 bases, the J end by 3 bases, with 10 bases between. The CDR3 is 12 amino acids. The germline V gene encodes CDR1 SNHLY and CDR2 FYNNEI. CDR3 protein: CADHGDTGELFF. For the CDR3, the DNA is TGTGCCGACCACGGGGACACCGGGGAGCTGTTTTTT.

The table lists this clone with a count of one. The chain combines TRBV28 with TRBJ1-1, with D unresolved. Trimming left V 3 bases short and J 1 base short, with 9 bases between. The CDR3 is 14 amino acids. Germline loops: CDR1 MDHEN, CDR2 SYDVKM. The CDR3 DNA follows: TGTGCCAGCAGTTTTACCAGACAGAACACTGAAGCTTTCTTT. It specifies CASSFTRQNTEAFF.

The chain is built from TRBV7-2 and TRBJ1-2; D might be TRBD1 (6 bases). This CDR3 has 16 amino acids. From germline, CDR1 is SGHTA and CDR2 FQGNSA. The V and J ends lost 5 bases and 0 bases respectively, with 16 bases between them. The CDR3 DNA is TGTGCCAGCAGCAGGACAGTACTTAAAGCTAACTATGGCTACACCTTC. Translation gives CASSRTVLKANYGYTF.

This sequence joins TRBV27 and TRBJ1-2; D is perhaps TRBD1 (6 bases). CDR1 and CDR2 (germline): MNHEY, SMNVEV (reference sequence). V lost 7 bases and J lost 0, with 18 bases in between. The CDR3 loop spans 16 amino acids. The CDR3 DNA reads as TGTGCCAGCACCTCTTTTGGGGGGGCAGCTAACTATGGCTACACCTTC. Its protein product is CASTSFGGAANYGYTF.

The chain uses TRBV2 and TRBJ1-5; possible D gene TRBD1, 5 bases. The CDR3 extends over 13 amino acids. Between the trimmed V and J ends, which lost 8 bases and 1 base, there was a span of 9 bases. Germline V gene data show CDR1 as SNHLY and CDR2 as FYNNEI. The CDR3 DNA reads as TGTGCCAGCGGGGCAGAGAGCAATCAGCCCCAGCATTTT. It is translated as CASGAESNQPQHF.